One T cell receptor (beta chain) is described in this entry. The antigen is undetermined. The germline V gene encodes CDR1 SGHTA and CDR2 FQGNSA. The CDR3 loop spans 14 amino acids. J lost 3 bases, V lost 7 bases, and 4 bases had no gene match. Survey-level immunoSEQ v3.0 assays were run. TCRdb keeps only in-frame clones here, not all; method: immunoSEQ multiplex PCR. Seen here are 20,000 to 30,000 clones, 83% observed once, and the top ten hold around 22%. These data originate in a study of long-term antiretroviral therapy in people with HIV. Study-wide context: The study's earliest collections predate the 2015 immediate-ART recommendation by about a decade. Study-level points and caveats: ART-treated samples gained diversity yet remained below transplant donor controls.

The sequenced sample was unsorted PBMCs, obtained 0.4 years after starting antiretroviral therapy. This rearrangement joins TRBV7-2 to TRBJ2-3, with 10 nucleotides matching TRBD2. The sequence was collected from a man aged 50-59 years with HIV. The CDR3 DNA follows: TGTGCCAGCATTCCGGGACTAGCGACAGATACGCAGTATTTT. This sequence encodes CASIPGLATDTQYF.